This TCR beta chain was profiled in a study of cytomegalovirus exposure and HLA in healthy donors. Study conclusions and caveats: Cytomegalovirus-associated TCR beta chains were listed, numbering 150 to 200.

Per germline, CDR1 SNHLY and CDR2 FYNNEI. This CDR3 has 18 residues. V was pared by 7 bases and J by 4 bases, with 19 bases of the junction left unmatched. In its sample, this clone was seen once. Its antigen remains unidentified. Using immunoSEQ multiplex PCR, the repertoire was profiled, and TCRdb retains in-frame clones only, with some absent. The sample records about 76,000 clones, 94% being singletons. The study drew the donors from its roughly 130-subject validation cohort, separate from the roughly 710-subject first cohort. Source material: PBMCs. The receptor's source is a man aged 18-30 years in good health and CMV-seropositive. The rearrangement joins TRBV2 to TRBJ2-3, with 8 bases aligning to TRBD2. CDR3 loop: CASKPLAGAGGGPDTQYF. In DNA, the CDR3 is TGTGCCAGCAAACCCCTGGCGGGGGCGGGGGGTGGTCCAGATACGCAGTATTTT.